This T cell receptor (beta chain) was found in a study of blood T cell repertoires in COVID-19. Looking at the study overall: Acute-phase and convalescent COVID-19 samples originated in the United States, Italy and Spain. Nucleic acid was either cDNA or gDNA, and it came from T cells, B-cell-depleted T cells, or PBMCs.

This clone was seen once. In the authors' workflow: It was from reference gene primer amplification that nucleated cell counts were estimated. The table came from immunoSEQ multiplex PCR; TCRdb's copy has only in-frame clones and leaves some out. V, J and clone size reflect that table, while D and trimming were determined from the DNA. The data show more than 50,000 clones, more than 85% seen once. The germline V gene has CDR1 SGHTA and CDR2 FQGNSA. The CDR3 consists of 15 residues. Trimming cost V 5 bases and J 2 bases, with 12 bases left between them. This TCR derives from a human donor in a cohort sampled during active COVID-19. V usage is TRBV7-2 and J usage is TRBJ1-4; no firm D call. Sequenced: peripheral blood. As DNA, the CDR3 is TGTGCCAGCAGCGAGTCCAGGATGACTAATGAAAAACTGTTTTTT. Residues: CASSESRMTNEKLFF.